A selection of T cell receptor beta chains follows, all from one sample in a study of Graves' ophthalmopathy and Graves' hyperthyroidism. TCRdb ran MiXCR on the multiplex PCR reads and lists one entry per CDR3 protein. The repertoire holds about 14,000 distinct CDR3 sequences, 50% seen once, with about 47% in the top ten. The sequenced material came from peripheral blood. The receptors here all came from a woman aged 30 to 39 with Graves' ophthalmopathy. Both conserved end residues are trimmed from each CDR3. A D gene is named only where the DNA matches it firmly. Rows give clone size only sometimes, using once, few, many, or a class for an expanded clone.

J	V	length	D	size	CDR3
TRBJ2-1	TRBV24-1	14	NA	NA	ATSDYSGSSYNEQF
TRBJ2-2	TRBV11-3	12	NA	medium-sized	ASSFRSNTGELF
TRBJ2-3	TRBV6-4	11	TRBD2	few	ASASGPTDTQY
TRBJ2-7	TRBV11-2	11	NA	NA	ASRYSVGYEQY
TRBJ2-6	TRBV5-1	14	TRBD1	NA	ASGLAGGSGANALT
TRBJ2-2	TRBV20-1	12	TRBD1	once	SARTGANTGELF
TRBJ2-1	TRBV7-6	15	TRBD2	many	ASSLGVGGRAGTEQF
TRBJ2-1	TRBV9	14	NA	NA	ASSEGGGAVPREQF
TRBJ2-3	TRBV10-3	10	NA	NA	AIRDRGDTQY
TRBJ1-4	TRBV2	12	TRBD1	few	ASSPRGTNEKLF
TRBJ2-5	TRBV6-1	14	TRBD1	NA	ASSDRDRAGGETQY
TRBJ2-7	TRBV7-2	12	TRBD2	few	ASSFQRETIEQY
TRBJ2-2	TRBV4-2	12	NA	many	ASSQAYEPGELF
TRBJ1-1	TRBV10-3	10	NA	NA	ASSVLNTEAF
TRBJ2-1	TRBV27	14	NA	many	ASSLWGVVGYNEQF
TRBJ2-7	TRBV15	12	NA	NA	ASSQELGPYEQY
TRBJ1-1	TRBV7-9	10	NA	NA	ASIRAGTEAF
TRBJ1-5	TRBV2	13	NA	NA	ASSSGRNSNQPQH
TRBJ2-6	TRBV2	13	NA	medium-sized	ASRGDITGANVLT
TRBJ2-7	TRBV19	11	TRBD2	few	ASSIPNGGEQY
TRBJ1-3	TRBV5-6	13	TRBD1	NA	ASTTGGGSGNTIY
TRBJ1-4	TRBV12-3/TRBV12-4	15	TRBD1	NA	ASSLTGQGATNEKLF
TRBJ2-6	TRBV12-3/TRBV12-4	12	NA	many	ASSSWNGANVLT
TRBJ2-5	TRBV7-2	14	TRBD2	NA	ASSLGIAGSQETQY
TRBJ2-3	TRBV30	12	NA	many	AIAIAVSTDTQY
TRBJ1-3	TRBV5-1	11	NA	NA	ASSEGTGNTIY
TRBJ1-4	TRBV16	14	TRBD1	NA	ASSRQGGQPNEKLF